The 17 T cell receptor beta chains presented below share a single source sample, sequenced in a study of cytomegalovirus exposure and HLA in healthy donors. PCR amplification relied on 60 Vbeta primers (plus 13 Jbeta primers). The data were produced by immunoSEQ multiplex PCR, yet TCRdb's version contains in-frame clones alone and is incomplete. The data show 200,000 or so clones, approximately 84% seen once. Input material: PBMCs. The receptor source for this set is a man aged 50 to 59 in good health and CMV-seronegative.

The rearrangement uses TRBV6-5 and TRBJ2-7; TRBD1 matches 10 bases. V trimming: 6 bases; J trimming: 5 bases; junction bases outside the gene matches: 7. This CDR3 spans 14 amino acids. CDR1 is MNHEY, CDR2 SVGAGI, per germline. CDR3 sequence: CASRPTGGPNEQYF. The CDR3 DNA reads as TGTGCCAGCAGGCCGACAGGGGGCCCAAACGAGCAGTACTTC.

The chain is built from TRBV15 and TRBJ1-2; TRBD1 is a possible D gene (5 bases). Between the trimmed V and J ends, which lost 4 bases and 7 bases, there was a span of 16 bases. This CDR3 region has 14 residues. The V gene's germline CDR1 is LNHNV and CDR2 YYDKDF (reference sequence). The CDR3 coding sequence is TGTGCCACCAGCATCCTGTCGCAGGGTGGTGGCTACACCTTC. As protein: CATSILSQGGGYTF.

The rearrangement uses TRBV11-3 and TRBJ1-1; D not resolved. The V gene's germline CDR1 is SGHNT and CDR2 YENEEA. The V end lost 4 bases, the J end lost 2 bases, and 8 bases lay between the germline ends. The CDR3 sequence is 13 residues long. DNA for the CDR3: TGTGCCAGCAGCTCGGGGTTTAACACTGAAGCTTTCTTT. This codes for CASSSGFNTEAFF.

This chain links TRBV29-1 with TRBJ2-3; 10 bases align to TRBD2. V trimming: 5 bases; J trimming: 4 bases; junction bases outside the gene matches: 9. This CDR3 spans 15 amino acids. The germline V gene has CDR1 SQVTM and CDR2 ANQGSEA. The CDR3 nucleotides read TGCAGCGTTCCCCAGCGGGGGGGCTGGGCAGATACGCAGTATTTT. This sequence encodes CSVPQRGGWADTQYF.

V is TRBV7-2 and J is TRBJ2-7; 7 nucleotides align to TRBD2. CDR3 length equals 13 residues. Trimming removed 8 bases from V and 4 bases from J; junction bases left unmatched: 8. CDR1 and CDR2 from the germline V gene are SGHTA and FQGNSA. The CDR3 loop reads CASGPGGIYEQYF. CDR3 sequence (DNA): TGTGCCAGCGGTCCCGGGGGGATATACGAGCAGTACTTC. Looking up the rest from reference TRBV7-2 and TRBJ2-7 gives the full variable domain: GAGVSQSPSNKVTEKGKDVELRCDPISGHTALYWYRQSLGQGLEFLIYFQGNSAPDKSGLPSDRFSAERTGGSVSTLTIQRTQQEDSAVYLCASGPGGIYEQYFGPGTRLTVT.

This chain uses TRBV2 with TRBJ2-7, with D maybe TRBD2 (5 bases). From germline, CDR1 is SNHLY and CDR2 FYNNEI. The CDR3 runs 13 residues. Trimming removed 5 bases at V and 7 bases at J, with 15 bases between. CDR3 nucleotide sequence: TGTGCCAGCAGTCCCACTTCCGGGATTGAGCAGTACTTC. Encoded protein: CASSPTSGIEQYF.

The V gene is TRBV9, the J gene TRBJ2-3, with a possible D match to TRBD2 (7 bases). The V end was cut by 3 bases, the J end by 5 bases, with 19 bases between. The CDR3 spans 16 residues. Germline V gene lookup returns CDR1 SGDLS and CDR2 YYNGEE. CDR3 bases: TGTGCCAGCAGCGAAAGAGGGGGGGGGCAGGGAGATACGCAGTATTTT. It specifies CASSERGGGQGDTQYF. Full variable domain (outside the CDR3, taken from reference TRBV9 and TRBJ2-3): DSGVTQTPKHLITATGQRVTLRCSPRSGDLSVYWYQQSLDQGLQFLIQYYNGEERAKGNILERFSAQQFPDLHSELNLSSLELGDSALYFCASSERGGGQGDTQYFGPGTRLTVL.

This chain links TRBV15 with TRBJ1-6; weak D call: TRBD1 (6 bases). In germline, CDR1 is LNHNV, CDR2 YYDKDF (reference sequence). This CDR3 spans 14 amino acids. Trimming removed 5 bases from V and 7 bases from J, with 12 bases in between. The CDR3 reads CATSRTGTNSPLHF. DNA of the CDR3: TGTGCCACCAGCCGTACAGGGACGAATTCACCCCTCCACTTT.

This clone was seen a single time. V gene TRBV5-5 combines with J gene TRBJ2-7; D may be TRBD2 (6 bases). Trimming took off 4 bases at V and 2 bases at J, with 16 bases between the two ends. CDR3 length equals 15 residues. Germline V gene lookup returns CDR1 SGHKS and CDR2 YYEKEE (reference sequence). The CDR3 spells CASSGDMGGPYEQYF. For the CDR3, the DNA is TGTGCCAGCAGCGGTGACATGGGAGGCCCCTACGAGCAGTACTTC.

The chain is built from TRBV7-3 and TRBJ2-3; 7 nucleotides line up with TRBD2. V lost 4 bases to trimming and J lost 2 bases; unmatched junction nucleotides: 6. The CDR3 has 15 amino acids. Germline CDR1 and CDR2: SGHTA and FQGTGA. The CDR3 sequence: CASSSLGGDTDTQYF. The CDR3 DNA is TGTGCCAGCAGCTCCCTGGGAGGGGACACAGATACGCAGTATTTT.

The chain recombines TRBV18 with TRBJ2-3, with 8 bases that match TRBD2. Losses at the gene ends were 3 bases for V and 3 bases for J; bases not matched to a gene: 5. Germline V gives CDR1 KGHSH, CDR2 LQKENI. The CDR3 runs to 15 residues. CDR3 amino acids: CASSPQGLGTDTQYF. The CDR3 region has the DNA TGTGCCAGCTCACCGCAGGGACTAGGTACAGATACGCAGTATTTT.

The rearrangement joins TRBV14 to TRBJ2-5; 11 bases agree with TRBD1. The CDR3 is 15 residues long. Germline loops: CDR1 SGHDN, CDR2 FVKESK. J was trimmed by 3 bases and V by 5 bases; bases with no gene match: 5. The CDR3 DNA sequence: TGTGCCAGCAGCTTCTGGACAGGGGGCGAAGAGACCCAGTACTTC. It yields the protein CASSFWTGGEETQYF.

Note on this clone: The junction and the germline gene differ at one end; a read error may be behind it. The rearrangement links TRBV5-8 to TRBJ2-2; tentatively, D is TRBD1 (7 bases). The CDR3 runs 15 residues. CDR1 is SGHTS, CDR2 YDEGEE, per germline. CDR3 in amino acids: CASSYPGQRTGGLFF. The CDR3 region has the DNA TGTGCCAGCAGCTACCCGGGACAGAGGACCGGGGGGCTGTTTTTT.

The V and J genes are TRBV7-9 and TRBJ2-5; 7 nucleotides match TRBD1. V trimming: 6 bases; J trimming: 10 bases; junction bases outside the gene matches: 2. CDR3 length: 10 amino acids. Germline V gene lookup returns CDR1 SEHNR and CDR2 FQNEAQ (reference sequence). DNA of the CDR3: TGTGCCAGCAGTGGACAGGACCAGTACTTC. Amino acid sequence: CASSGQDQYF.

This rearrangement joins TRBV25-1 to TRBJ1-3; the D is unclear. Per the germline V gene, CDR1 is MGHDK and CDR2 is SYGVNS. This CDR3 has 14 amino acids. V was shortened by 3 bases and J by 4 bases, with 10 bases between the two germline ends. CDR3 DNA: TGTGCCAGCAGTGACCCCAGTACAGGAAACACCATATATTTT. This encodes CASSDPSTGNTIYF.

V gene TRBV7-9 combines with J gene TRBJ2-3, with D hard to call. The CDR3 is 15 amino acids. V was trimmed by 0 bases and J by 5 bases, leaving 12 bases between them. Germline V gene data show CDR1 as SEHNR and CDR2 as FQNEAQ (reference sequence). CDR3 region: CASSLAVPVRDTQYF. In DNA, the CDR3 is TGTGCCAGCAGCTTAGCGGTGCCGGTGAGAGATACGCAGTATTTT.

The chain has TRBV5-1 and TRBJ2-7; TRBD1 is a possible D gene (6 bases). Per germline, CDR1 SGHRS and CDR2 YFSETQ. V was cut by 3 bases and J by 7 bases, with 14 bases left in between. CDR3 length: 13 residues. The CDR3 region has the DNA TGCGCCAGCAGCTCGACAGGTACGGGGGAGCAGTACTTC. It is translated as CASSSTGTGEQYF.